These 5 T cell receptor beta chains came from one sample sequenced in a study of blood T cell repertoires in COVID-19. Generated by immunoSEQ multiplex PCR, the TCRdb table keeps only in-frame clones and is missing some. This sample has a few hundred thousand clones, with 90% found just once. Material: peripheral blood. All receptors come from a woman aged 55-69 years with COVID-19, enrolled during active disease.

In nucleotides, the CDR3 is TGTGCCAGTAGTATTGGACAGCACCGGGTGCCCCAGCATTTT. Translation: CASSIGQHRVPQHF. This chain links TRBV19 with TRBJ1-5, with D possibly being TRBD1 (6 bases). The CDR3 has 14 residues. Germline CDR1 is LNHDA and CDR2 is SQIVND (reference sequence). V lost 3 bases and J lost 9, with 15 bases in between.

For the CDR3, the DNA is TGCGCCAGCAGCCAGAGGACAGGGGCCATTGGGTATGGCTACACCTTC. It codes for CASSQRTGAIGYGYTF. The rearrangement uses TRBV4-3 and TRBJ1-2; 9 nucleotides align to TRBD1. The CDR3 length is 16 residues. With 3 bases clipped from V and 5 bases from J, the junction kept 10 bases outside the gene matches. From germline, CDR1 is LGHNA and CDR2 YSLEER.

This clone showed up just once. V and J are TRBV7-8 and TRBJ2-1; 7 bases match TRBD2. This CDR3 is built from 13 residues. Germline trimming cut 8 bases from V and 5 bases from J; bases unmatched to any gene: 6. Germline V gives CDR1 SGHVS, CDR2 FQNEAQ. CDR3: CASAPGGHNEQFF. In DNA form, the CDR3 reads TGTGCCAGCGCCCCGGGGGGACACAATGAGCAGTTCTTC.

The CDR3 loop is CASSPSGNNQETQYF. DNA of the CDR3: TGCGCCAGCAGCCCCTCCGGGAACAACCAAGAGACCCAGTACTTC. The chain carries TRBV5-1 and TRBJ2-5, with D perhaps matching TRBD2 (5 bases). Germline CDR1 reads SGHRS; CDR2 reads YFSETQ. V was pared by 4 bases and J by 0 bases, with 13 bases between. This CDR3 is 15 amino acids long.

The genes are TRBV4-3 and TRBJ1-1; D call uncertain. Trimming removed 0 bases at V and 0 bases at J, with 20 bases between. The CDR3 totals 19 residues. Germline V lookup: CDR1 LGHNA, CDR2 YSLEER. CDR3 loop: CASSQDLVALPGLNTEAFF. Written as DNA, the CDR3 is TGCGCCAGCAGCCAAGATCTGGTGGCGTTACCGGGATTGAACACTGAAGCTTTCTTT.